This TCR beta chain comes out of a study of blood T cell repertoires in COVID-19. Background on the study: Acute and convalescent COVID-19 specimens originated in the United States, Italy and Spain. From T cells, B-cell-depleted T cells, or PBMCs came the material, which was cDNA or gDNA.

Only in-frame clones appear in the TCRdb table, and some are missing; sequencing was by immunoSEQ multiplex PCR. The sample shows hundreds of thousands of clones, around 90% of them seen only once. Germline CDR1 reads SGHDT; CDR2 reads YYEEEE. V was trimmed by 4 bases and J by 3 bases, leaving 13 bases between them. This CDR3 has 15 amino acids. Living in about 25 US areas, the participants were between about 18 and 100 years of age. Self-reported history from a screening survey and questionnaire set each donor's cohort. Sequenced material: PBMCs or T cells enriched from blood (not recorded which). V is TRBV5-6 and J is TRBJ1-4; TRBD1 might be the D (6 bases). The receptor was derived from a woman in her fifties or sixties who had recovered from COVID-19. The CDR3 protein is CASSHTQGSNEKLFF. CDR3 in DNA: TGTGCCAGCAGCCACACACAGGGTTCTAATGAAAAACTGTTTTTT.